This T cell receptor beta chain was observed in a study of OX40 agonist ivuxolimab in advanced cancers. Study-wide results and limits: At 0.1-3.0 mg/kg, partial responders had clonal expansion among the lowest observed. The authors also found low normalized T-cell clonal expansion in some nonresponders.

Method: immunoSEQ multiplex PCR; TCRdb's copy keeps in-frame clones and lacks some. The sample includes about 61,000 clones, around 83% of them seen just once. As regards this clone: No antigen is known for it.

The CDR3 has 18 residues. Germline loops: CDR1 MGHRA, CDR2 YSYEKL. Trimming removed 3 bases from V and 4 bases from J, with 22 bases in between. The material was CD4+ or CD8+ T cells sorted from blood, obtained in a trial of the OX40 agonist ivuxolimab. The origin of this receptor is an adult with an advanced solid tumor such as melanoma, head and neck, liver or kidney cancer. This chain connects TRBV4-1 to TRBJ1-5; D is undetermined. CDR3 protein: CASSHKAVRVGRNQPQHF. The DNA for the CDR3 is TGCGCCAGCAGCCACAAGGCAGTGAGGGTAGGTCGGAATCAGCCCCAGCATTTT.